The 17 T cell receptor beta chains below all came from one sample that was sequenced in a study of cytomegalovirus exposure and HLA in healthy donors. The PCR employed 60 Vbeta primers together with 13 Jbeta primers. Sequencing used immunoSEQ multiplex PCR; TCRdb keeps in-frame clones, though not all of them. The sample shows 250,000 to 350,000 clones, roughly 88% of them seen only once. Source material: PBMCs. The source is a man aged 35-49 years in good health and CMV-seropositive.

The J gene is TRBJ2-7, the V gene TRBV5-1; D ambiguous. The CDR3 is 14 residues long. In germline, CDR1 is SGHRS, CDR2 YFSETQ. The DNA for the CDR3 is TGCGCTATTTGCAAGGAGAAGACGGCATACGAGCAGTACTTC. Its protein is CAICKEKTAYEQYF.

The CDR3 protein is CASSLIGGKRGDTQYF. The CDR3 DNA reads TGTGCCAGCAGCTTAATTGGCGGGAAGCGGGGAGATACGCAGTATTTT. The chain couples TRBV7-9 to TRBJ2-3, with TRBD2 identical over 7 bases. The germline CDR1 and CDR2 sequences are SEHNR and FQNEAQ (reference sequence). This CDR3 is 16 amino acids long. V lost 2 bases, J lost 5 bases, and 10 bases stayed unmatched.

This chain joins TRBV25-1 and TRBJ1-2; 9 nucleotides align to TRBD1. Germline CDR1 is MGHDK and CDR2 is SYGVNS. The CDR3 extends over 14 amino acids. Germline trimming cut 4 bases from V and 4 bases from J; bases unmatched to any gene: 4. The CDR3 here is CASSGPGQGYGYTF. DNA for the CDR3: TGTGCCAGCAGTGGGCCGGGACAGGGCTATGGCTACACCTTC.

A few counts support this clone. This chain joins TRBV4-3 and TRBJ1-2; D remains ambiguous. Germline CDR1 and CDR2: LGHNA and YSLEER. The V and J ends lost 2 bases and 2 bases respectively, with 9 bases between them. The CDR3 totals 14 residues. The CDR3 protein is CASSQPGLNYGYTF. CDR3 bases: TGCGCCAGCAGCCAACCCGGACTCAACTATGGCTACACCTTC.

With regard to this clone: No DNA is shown, since the ends of the CDR3 on it are uncertain; the CDR3 is the one TCRdb lists. The chain couples TRBV27 to TRBJ2-3; the D call of TRBD1 is as the table states it, not checked on the DNA. With termini counted, the CDR3 has 15 amino acids. Germline V gene sequence: CDR1 MNHEY, CDR2 SMNVEV (reference sequence). The CDR3 protein is CASSSSDRGLYTQYF.

The chain uses TRBV5-1 and TRBJ2-3; 8 bases line up with TRBD2. Germline V gives CDR1 SGHRS, CDR2 YFSETQ. J gave up 2 bases and V 0 bases, and 5 bases lay outside the gene matches. The CDR3 consists of 16 residues. The CDR3 sequence: CASSLAGGRHTDTQYF. In DNA form, the CDR3 reads TGCGCCAGCAGCTTGGCCGGCGGGAGGCACACAGATACGCAGTATTTT.

The chain uses TRBV2 and TRBJ2-1; TRBD2 matches 8 bases. After removal of 5 bases from V and 8 bases from J, the junction contained 5 bases not matched to a gene. There are 13 residues in the CDR3. Per the germline V gene, CDR1 is SNHLY and CDR2 is FYNNEI. The DNA of the CDR3 is TGTGCCAGCAGTAGCGGGAGAGGCTATGAGCAGTTCTTC. It encodes CASSSGRGYEQFF. The full variable domain, its missing parts supplied by reference TRBV2 and TRBJ2-1, is EPEVTQTPSHQVTQMGQEVILRCVPISNHLYFYWYRQILGQKVEFLVSFYNNEISEKSEIFDDQFSVERPDGSNFTLKIRSTKLEDSAMYFCASSSGRGYEQFFGPGTRLTVL.

The V and J genes are TRBV7-8 and TRBJ2-1; 10 positions match TRBD2. Germline-derived CDR1 and CDR2 are SGHVS and FQNEAQ. V lost 6 bases, J lost 0 bases, and 20 bases stayed unmatched. The CDR3 length is 21 residues. CDR3 sequence: CASRPSAGSGRSISSYNEQFF. The CDR3 DNA is TGTGCCAGCAGACCCTCGGCCGGTAGCGGGAGGAGTATTAGCTCCTACAATGAGCAGTTCTTC.

The chain has TRBV13 and TRBJ2-7; 8 bases are a match to TRBD1. Germline CDR1 and CDR2: PRHDT and FYEKMQ (reference sequence). V lost 1 base, J lost 0 bases, and 2 bases stayed unmatched. This CDR3 contains 15 residues. CDR3 nucleotides: TGTGCCAGCAGCTTAGCCGGACAGGGCTCCTACGAGCAGTACTTC. Translated, it gives CASSLAGQGSYEQYF.

The chain joins TRBV5-1 to TRBJ2-7, with 7 bases fitting TRBD2. V was clipped by 4 bases and J by 0 bases; unmatched bases: 19. The CDR3 loop spans 19 amino acids. Looked up from germline, CDR1 is SGHRS and CDR2 is YFSETQ. The CDR3 here is CASSPRTGGSARPSYEQYF. In DNA, the CDR3 is TGCGCCAGCAGCCCCAGGACTGGCGGGAGCGCCAGGCCCTCCTACGAGCAGTACTTC.

The chain is built from TRBV6-5 and TRBJ2-7; 7 bases are a match to TRBD2. This CDR3 has 15 residues. J was trimmed by 5 bases and V by 3 bases; bases with no gene match: 10. Germline-derived CDR1 and CDR2 are MNHEY and SVGAGI. The CDR3: CASSYGGGPSDEQYF. Written as DNA, the CDR3 is TGTGCCAGCAGTTATGGGGGAGGGCCTTCCGACGAGCAGTACTTC.

In the case of this clone: One junction end does not reproduce the germline sequence, and a read error may be involved. The chain has TRBV7-9 and TRBJ1-2, with 11 nucleotides matching TRBD1. Germline loops: CDR1 SEHNR, CDR2 FQNEAQ (reference sequence). The CDR3 is 12 residues long. This chain's CDR3 is CSSSPGQGAYTF. The CDR3 bases are TGTTCCAGCAGTCCAGGACAGGGGGCATACACCTTC.

This clone appeared a single time. The genes are TRBV7-8 and TRBJ2-7; TRBD2 matches at 15 bases. The CDR3 consists of 16 residues. After removal of 3 bases from V and 4 bases from J, the junction contained 4 bases not matched to a gene. Germline V gene data show CDR1 as SGHVS and CDR2 as FQNEAQ. The CDR3 is CASSFAGTSGRYEQYF. DNA for the CDR3: TGTGCCAGCAGCTTTGCGGGGACTAGCGGGAGGTACGAGCAGTACTTC. Based on the CDR3 plus reference TRBV7-8 and TRBJ2-7, the full variable domain is GAGVSQSPRYKVAKRGQDVALRCDPISGHVSLFWYQQALGQGPEFLTYFQNEAQLDKSGLPSDRFFAERPEGSVSTLKIQRTQQEDSAVYLCASSFAGTSGRYEQYFGPGTRLTVT.

The chain joins TRBV7-9 to TRBJ2-7; D is unclear. CDR3 length: 14 residues. CDR1 and CDR2 (germline): SEHNR, FQNEAQ (reference sequence). Trimming left V 6 bases short and J 0 bases short, with 12 bases between. This CDR3 reads CASSEPSSSYEQYF. The CDR3 DNA reads as TGTGCCAGCAGTGAACCCTCGAGCTCCTACGAGCAGTACTTC.

The chain combines TRBV28 with TRBJ2-5, with D hard to call. Germline CDR1 is MDHEN and CDR2 is SYDVKM. The ends were cut back, 4 bases at V and 1 base at J, with 10 bases in the middle. The CDR3 length is 14 residues. In DNA form, the CDR3 reads TGTGCCAGCAGTTCCTACCCGATCCAAGAGACCCAGTACTTC. Its translation is CASSSYPIQETQYF.

The V and J genes are TRBV9 and TRBJ1-1, with 7 bases that match TRBD1. The germline gives CDR1 SGDLS, CDR2 YYNGEE. The V segment lost 3 bases and the J segment 0 bases; nucleotides outside the gene matches: 8. This CDR3 has 16 amino acids. CDR3 protein: CASSAPQTGMNTEAFF. The CDR3, as DNA: TGTGCCAGCAGCGCCCCCCAGACAGGGATGAACACTGAAGCTTTCTTT. Full variable domain (missing parts from reference TRBV9 and TRBJ1-1): DSGVTQTPKHLITATGQRVTLRCSPRSGDLSVYWYQQSLDQGLQFLIQYYNGEERAKGNILERFSAQQFPDLHSELNLSSLELGDSALYFCASSAPQTGMNTEAFFGQGTRLTVV.

The chain combines TRBV6-5 with TRBJ1-6; 8 bases map to TRBD1. Trimming removed 7 bases from V and 7 bases from J; junction bases left unmatched: 6. This CDR3 is 14 amino acids long. Looked up from germline, CDR1 is MNHEY and CDR2 is SVGAGI. CDR3 loop: CASNSRQGNSPLHF. In DNA, the CDR3 is TGTGCCAGCAATTCTCGACAGGGGAATTCACCCCTCCACTTT.